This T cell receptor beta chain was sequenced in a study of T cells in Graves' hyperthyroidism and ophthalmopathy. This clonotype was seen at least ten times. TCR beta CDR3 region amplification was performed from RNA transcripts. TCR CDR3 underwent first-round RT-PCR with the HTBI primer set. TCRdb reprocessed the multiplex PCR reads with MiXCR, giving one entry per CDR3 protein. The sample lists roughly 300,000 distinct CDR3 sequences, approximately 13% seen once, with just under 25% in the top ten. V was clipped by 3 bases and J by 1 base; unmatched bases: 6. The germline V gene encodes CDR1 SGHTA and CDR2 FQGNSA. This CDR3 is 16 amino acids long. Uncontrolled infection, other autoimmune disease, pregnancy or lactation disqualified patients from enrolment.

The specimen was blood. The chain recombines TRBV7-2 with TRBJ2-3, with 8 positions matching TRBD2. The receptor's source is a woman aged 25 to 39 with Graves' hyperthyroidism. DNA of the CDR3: TGTGCCAGCAGCTTTAGCCCGGGACTAGGCACAGATACGCAGTATTTT. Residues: CASSFSPGLGTDTQYF.